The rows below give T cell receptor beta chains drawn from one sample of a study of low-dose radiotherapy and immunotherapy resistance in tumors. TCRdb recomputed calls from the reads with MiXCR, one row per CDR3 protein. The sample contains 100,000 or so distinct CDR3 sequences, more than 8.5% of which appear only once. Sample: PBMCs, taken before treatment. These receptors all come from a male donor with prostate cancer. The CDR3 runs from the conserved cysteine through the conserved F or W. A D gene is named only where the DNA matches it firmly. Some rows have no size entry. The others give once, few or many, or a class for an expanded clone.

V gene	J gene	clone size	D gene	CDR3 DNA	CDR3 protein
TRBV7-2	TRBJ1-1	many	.	TGTGCCAGCAGCTACAAAGAGAACACTGAAGCTTTCTTT	CASSYKENTEAFF
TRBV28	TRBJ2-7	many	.	TGTGCCAGCAGTTCAAATACATGGGGAGAATCCTACGAGCAGTACTTC	CASSSNTWGESYEQYF
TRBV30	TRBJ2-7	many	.	TGTGCCTGGAGTTCCGGGCCGGGGGCCGAGCAGTACTTC	CAWSSGPGAEQYF
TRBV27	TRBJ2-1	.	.	TGTGCCAGCAGTTCGACGGGGAGCTCCTACAATGAGCAGTTCTTC	CASSSTGSSYNEQFF
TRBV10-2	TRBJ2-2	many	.	TGCGCCAGCAGTCTAGACACCGGGGAGCTGTTTTTT	CASSLDTGELFF
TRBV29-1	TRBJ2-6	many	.	TGCGCAAACAGGGATTCTGGGGCCAACGTCCTGACTTTC	CANRDSGANVLTF
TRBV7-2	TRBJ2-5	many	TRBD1	TGTGCCAGCAGCTTAGAACAGGGGGCGCAAGGGACCCAGTACTTC	CASSLEQGAQGTQYF
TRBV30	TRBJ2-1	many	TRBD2	TGTGCTGCGACTAGCGGGAGACAGCGGGTAAATGAGCAGTTCTTC	CAATSGRQRVNEQFF
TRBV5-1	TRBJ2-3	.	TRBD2	TGCGCCAGCAGCCCCACACTAGCGGGAGGGCCTGGAGATACGCAGTATTTT	CASSPTLAGGPGDTQYF
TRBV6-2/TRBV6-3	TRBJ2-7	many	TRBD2	TGTGCCAGCAGAGATCTAGCGGGAGTCATCAACGAGCAGTACTTC	CASRDLAGVINEQYF
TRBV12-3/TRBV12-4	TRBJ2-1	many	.	TGTGCCAGCAGCTTACGAACCGGGACTCCCAATGAGCAGTTCTTC	CASSLRTGTPNEQFF
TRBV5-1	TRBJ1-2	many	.	TGTGCCAGCAGCCCTTGGGCGGTCTATGGCTACACCTTC	CASSPWAVYGYTF
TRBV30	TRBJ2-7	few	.	TGTGCCTGGGGGCCCGATTCCGGATACTACGAGCAGTACTTC	CAWGPDSGYYEQYF
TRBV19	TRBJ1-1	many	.	TGTGCCAGTAGCTTCGGGCGGAACACTGAAGCTTTCTTT	CASSFGRNTEAFF